This entry describes one TCR beta chain. CDR3 length: 13 amino acids. CDR1 and CDR2 (germline): SEHNR, FQNEAQ (reference sequence). The ends were cut back, 5 bases at V and 7 bases at J, with 11 bases in the middle. Authors' data handling: Amplified reference gene primers provided the basis for estimating nucleated cell counts. Clones were read by immunoSEQ multiplex PCR, and TCRdb kept only the in-frame ones, dropping some. V and J calls and clone size are given by that table; D and trimming were obtained from the DNA. The sample contains 200,000 to 250,000 clones, about 85% of which appear only once. The entry originates in a study of blood T cell repertoires in COVID-19. Background on the study: Some COVID-19 samples were acute and others convalescent; all came from the United States, Italy and Spain. PBMCs, B-cell-depleted T cells, or T cells provided the cDNA or gDNA that made up the material.

Sequencing was carried out using peripheral blood. The V call is TRBV7-9, the J call TRBJ2-2, with a possible D match to TRBD2 (5 bases). The receptor was isolated from a woman aged 55-75 years who had recovered from COVID-19. The CDR3 spells CASSREGSGELFF. Here the CDR3 DNA reads TGTGCCAGCAGCCGCGAGGGCAGCGGGGAGCTGTTTTTT.